This T cell receptor beta chain was recorded in a study of pediatric ulcerative colitis. The diagnostic colonoscopy in ulcerative colitis patients preceded any immunosuppressive treatment. The ends were cut back, 3 bases at V and 5 bases at J, with 7 bases in the middle. Per germline, CDR1 PRHDT and CDR2 FYEKMQ (reference sequence). The CDR3 has 12 residues. TCRdb's copy holds only in-frame clones and misses some; the assay was immunoSEQ multiplex PCR. Of roughly 64,000 clones listed, 70% to 90% are singletons. The chain carries TRBV13 and TRBJ2-5; D remains unclear. This TCR was sampled from a boy between 10 and 17 years old with severe ulcerative colitis. The sequencing input was blood. CDR3 in amino acids: CASSFSGETQYF. The CDR3 DNA follows: TGTGCCAGCAGCTTTAGTGGGGAGACCCAGTACTTC.